What follows are 32 T cell receptor beta chains derived from one specimen sequenced in a study of regulatory T cells in long-lasting Graves disease. The time point here: persistent/refractory GD, antithyroid drugs over 5 years with positive TRAb. PBMC-extracted RNA yielded the TCR library. Building the TCR beta libraries relied on iRepertoire HTBI primers, and CDR3 regions underwent Arm-PCR. TCRdb re-called the multiplex PCR reads through MiXCR, storing one row per CDR3 protein. Among about 460,000 distinct CDR3 sequences listed, approximately 23% were seen once. This specimen was peripheral blood mononuclear cells (PBMCs), taken when the disease was refractory, from a patient treated with antithyroid drugs. These TCRs come from a female donor with Graves disease.

This clonotype was seen a few times. J is TRBJ1-1 and V is TRBV7-2; 7 bases match TRBD1. CDR1 SGHTA and CDR2 FQGNSA come from the germline V gene. V shed 5 bases, J shed 5 bases, and the junction held 11 bases outside the gene matches. This CDR3 is built from 15 residues. The CDR3 spells CASSISRQGGTEAFF. CDR3 bases: TGTGCCAGCAGCATTTCCCGACAGGGAGGGACTGAAGCTTTCTTT.

This clonotype was detected ten times or more. The chain recombines TRBV28 with TRBJ1-6; D is unclear. Germline V gene data show CDR1 as MDHEN and CDR2 as SYDVKM. V was cut by 2 bases and J by 7 bases, with 6 bases left in between. CDR3 length equals 13 residues. The CDR3 DNA follows: TGTGCCAGCAGTTTACCGAGGAATTCACCCCTCCACTTT. Translating it yields CASSLPRNSPLHF.

This chain links TRBV7-3 with TRBJ2-3; TRBD2 might be the D (5 bases). Germline V gene data show CDR1 as SGHTA and CDR2 as FQGTGA. V lost 1 base and J lost 4, with 9 bases in between. The CDR3 runs to 14 residues. The CDR3 sequence: CASSLMGVADTQYF. The CDR3 coding sequence is TGTGCCAGCAGCTTAATGGGAGTGGCAGATACGCAGTATTTT.

The V call is TRBV29-1, the J call TRBJ2-1, with D possibly TRBD2 on 6 matching bases. The germline V and J ends were trimmed by 2 bases and 15 bases, with 14 bases remaining between them. CDR3 length equals 11 residues. Germline V gene sequence: CDR1 SQVTM, CDR2 ANQGSEA. The CDR3 sequence: CSVETLLARFF. CDR3 nucleotide sequence: TGCAGCGTTGAAACTTTACTAGCTCGGTTCTTC.

The chain is built from TRBV5-1 and TRBJ1-2; the D is unclear. The CDR3 spans 13 residues. Germline CDR1 reads SGHRS; CDR2 reads YFSETQ. The V end was cut by 0 bases, the J end by 2 bases, with 5 bases between. Here the CDR3 reads CASSLVRNYGYTF. The CDR3 bases are TGCGCCAGCAGCTTGGTTAGAAACTATGGCTACACCTTC.

The chain uses TRBV28 and TRBJ2-7; the match to TRBD1 covers 10 bases. Germline CDR1 and CDR2: MDHEN and SYDVKM. The CDR3 has 15 residues. J gave up 5 bases and V 5 bases, and 9 bases lay outside the gene matches. As DNA, the CDR3 is TGTGCCAGCAGTGGCCTGGGACAGGGGTCCCACGAGCAGTACTTC. It translates to CASSGLGQGSHEQYF.

The chain recombines TRBV6-1 with TRBJ1-5; D is possibly TRBD1 (5 bases). CDR3 length equals 16 residues. Trimming removed 5 bases from V and 0 bases from J, with 14 bases in between. Germline CDR1 and CDR2: MNHNS and SASEGT. CDR3 coding DNA: TGTGCCAGCAGTCCTTCAGGGACCTATAGCAATCAGCCCCAGCATTTT. Residues: CASSPSGTYSNQPQHF.

This clonotype occurred many times. V and J are TRBV7-2 and TRBJ1-2, with 10 nucleotides matching TRBD1. Germline lookup yields CDR1 SGHTA and CDR2 FQGNSA. V was clipped by 1 base and J by 7 bases; unmatched bases: 9. The CDR3 covers 16 residues. The CDR3, as DNA: TGTGCCAGCAGCTTAGGAGGGACAGGGGATTTCGGTGGCTACACCTTC. Translated: CASSLGGTGDFGGYTF.

This clonotype was seen at least ten times. The chain carries TRBV7-2 and TRBJ1-2; D unclear. The CDR3 has 15 amino acids. Germline loops: CDR1 SGHTA, CDR2 FQGNSA. V was clipped by 8 bases and J by 6 bases, with 22 bases between them. The CDR3 reads CASGNMAGSRHGYTF. CDR3 bases: TGTGCCAGCGGGAATATGGCAGGTTCCCGACATGGCTACACCTTC.

This clonotype was counted ten times or more. J is TRBJ2-7 and V is TRBV7-8; a weak D match, TRBD2 (6 bases). The CDR3 covers 15 residues. With 1 base removed from V and 4 bases from J, the gap between germline ends came to 14 bases. In germline, CDR1 is SGHVS, CDR2 FQNEAQ. CDR3 sequence (DNA): TGTGCCAGCAGCTTAGGGTCAGGTGCGGGATACGAGCAGTACTTC. Residues: CASSLGSGAGYEQYF.

The chain employs TRBV7-9 and TRBJ2-7; 7 bases are shared with TRBD2. The V segment lost 1 base and the J segment 5 bases; nucleotides outside the gene matches: 14. The CDR3 length is 17 residues. Germline-derived CDR1 and CDR2 are SEHNR and FQNEAQ (reference sequence). This CDR3 reads CASSLGFAGALGDEQYF. For the CDR3, the DNA is TGTGCCAGCAGCTTAGGTTTTGCGGGAGCCCTTGGGGACGAGCAGTACTTC.

This clonotype has a count of ten or more. The rearrangement uses TRBV28 and TRBJ2-2, with unresolved D. The CDR3 is 14 amino acids. Germline loops: CDR1 MDHEN, CDR2 SYDVKM. Deletions cut 2 bases from V and 6 bases from J, with 10 bases between. CDR3: CASSLQAEAGELFF. In DNA form, the CDR3 reads TGTGCCAGCAGTTTACAGGCGGAAGCCGGGGAGCTGTTTTTT. Combining the CDR3 with reference TRBV28 and TRBJ2-2 gives the whole variable domain DVKVTQSSRYLVKRTGEKVFLECVQDMDHENMFWYRQDPGLGLRLIYFSYDVKMKEKGDIPEGYSVSREKKERFSLILESASTNQTSMYLCASSLQAEAGELFFGEGSRLTVL.

This clonotype was seen once. The chain couples TRBV24-1 to TRBJ2-3; D gene unclear. Trimming cost V 4 bases and J 4 bases, with 2 bases left between them. The CDR3 covers 11 residues. Looked up from germline, CDR1 is KGHDR and CDR2 is SFDVKD. In DNA form, the CDR3 reads TGTGCCACCAGTGACGCAGATACGCAGTATTTT. It yields the protein CATSDADTQYF.

This clonotype was observed many times. This chain links TRBV28 with TRBJ1-1; D may be TRBD1 (6 bases). The germline V gene encodes CDR1 MDHEN and CDR2 SYDVKM. The CDR3 extends over 17 amino acids. V shed 5 bases and J shed 1 base, with 20 bases lying between them. In DNA, the CDR3 is TGTGCCAGCAGTCTACCCGGAGGGGGGAAAGGGAACACTGAAGCTTTCTTT. Amino acids: CASSLPGGGKGNTEAFF.

Ten or more counts support this clonotype. The chain is built from TRBV6-9 and TRBJ2-7; 7 bases match TRBD1. The J segment lost 3 bases and the V segment lost 3 bases, leaving 8 bases of the junction unmatched. Germline lookup yields CDR1 MNHGY and CDR2 SVAAGI. The CDR3 is 15 residues long. In DNA, the CDR3 is TGTGCCAGCAGTTACCGGGACAGTTACTTCTACGAGCAGTACTTC. Protein sequence: CASSYRDSYFYEQYF.

This clonotype was observed at least ten times. This chain joins TRBV29-1 and TRBJ1-1; D remains unclear. The CDR3 has 13 residues. Trimming took 5 bases from V and 7 from J, leaving 17 bases between them. Germline lookup yields CDR1 SQVTM and CDR2 ANQGSEA. CDR3 nucleotides: TGCAGCGTTCAAAGAGGTGAAGGCGATGAAGCTTTCTTT. This codes for CSVQRGEGDEAFF.

CDR3 protein: CASSLREVSGNTIYF. The CDR3, as DNA: TGTGCCAGCAGCCTCAGGGAAGTCTCTGGAAACACCATATATTTT. This sequence joins TRBV5-5 and TRBJ1-3, with D possibly matching TRBD1 (5 bases). In germline, CDR1 is SGHKS, CDR2 YYEKEE (reference sequence). This CDR3 is built from 15 residues. With 4 bases removed from V and 0 bases from J, the gap between germline ends came to 11 bases.

This clonotype has at least ten counts. The V and J genes are TRBV29-1 and TRBJ1-1; TRBD1 is a possible D gene (6 bases). Deletions cut 7 bases from V and 8 bases from J, with 11 bases between. Germline CDR1 is SQVTM and CDR2 is ANQGSEA. This CDR3 is 10 amino acids long. The CDR3, as DNA: TGCAGCGGTAGTGGACAGGAAGCTTTCTTT. Amino acid sequence: CSGSGQEAFF.

Remarks on this clonotype: Just one base apart from a much larger clone, this may be a read error. The V and J genes are TRBV7-2 and TRBJ1-1, with D tentatively TRBD1 (5 bases). The CDR3 is made up of 12 amino acids. In germline, CDR1 is SGHTA, CDR2 FQGNSA. The germline V and J ends were trimmed by 2 bases and 8 bases, with 9 bases remaining between them. The CDR3 loop reads CASSLSGLEAFF. In nucleotides, the CDR3 is TGTGCCAGCAGCTTATCGGGGCTCGAAGCTTTCTTT.

This clonotype was recorded at least ten times. In nucleotides, the CDR3 is TGTGCCAGCAGCGCACGGGGCCTGGGAGGCCAAGAGACCCAGTACTTC. This translates into CASSARGLGGQETQYF. This chain uses TRBV2 with TRBJ2-5; a weak D match, TRBD2 (6 bases). CDR3 length: 16 residues. V was cut by 6 bases and J by 1 base, with 18 bases left in between. Germline CDR1 is SNHLY and CDR2 is FYNNEI.

This clonotype was counted a few times. The chain employs TRBV5-1 and TRBJ1-5; D gene unclear. Germline CDR1 SGHRS, CDR2 YFSETQ. The V and J ends lost 0 bases and 7 bases respectively, with 8 bases between them. This CDR3 is built from 13 residues. The CDR3 region has the DNA TGCGCCAGCAGCTTGGCCACTGGGCAGCCCCAGCATTTT. Its protein product is CASSLATGQPQHF.

In its sample, this clonotype was seen many times. The chain combines TRBV7-2 with TRBJ2-7; 7 nucleotides align to TRBD1. The trim removed 4 bases at V and 0 bases at J, leaving 12 bases unmatched. The germline V gene encodes CDR1 SGHTA and CDR2 FQGNSA. The CDR3 length is 17 residues. This CDR3 is CASSYGTAVSGSYEQYF. The CDR3 DNA reads TGTGCCAGCAGCTATGGGACAGCTGTGAGTGGCTCCTACGAGCAGTACTTC.

This clonotype was found a few times. The chain couples TRBV29-1 to TRBJ2-7; D perhaps matches TRBD1 (7 bases). This CDR3 comprises 14 residues. The V end was cut by 5 bases, the J end by 5 bases, with 19 bases between. Germline values: CDR1 SQVTM, CDR2 ANQGSEA. This CDR3 reads CSVMAWAGGNEQYF. CDR3 nucleotide sequence: TGCAGCGTTATGGCCTGGGCAGGGGGGAACGAGCAGTACTTC.

The chain carries TRBV28 and TRBJ1-6, with D possibly TRBD1 on 5 matching bases. Germline V gene data show CDR1 as MDHEN and CDR2 as SYDVKM. CDR3 length: 15 residues. Trimming removed 7 bases from V and 9 bases from J, with 19 bases in between. The CDR3 DNA reads TGTGCCAGCACCGATACGTGCGGGGCAAGTTCACCCCTCCACTTT. Translated, it gives CASTDTCGASSPLHF.

The chain combines TRBV9 with TRBJ2-7; perhaps TRBD2 as D (5 bases). Germline V gives CDR1 SGDLS, CDR2 YYNGEE. The CDR3 extends over 14 amino acids. V was pared by 5 bases and J by 6 bases, with 18 bases between. The CDR3 loop is CASSGAVEAVEQYF. The CDR3 coding sequence is TGTGCCAGCAGTGGAGCGGTTGAGGCAGTCGAGCAGTACTTC.

This clonotype was recorded many times. This rearrangement joins TRBV11-2 to TRBJ2-7; D gene unclear. From germline, CDR1 is SGHAT and CDR2 FQNNGV. The CDR3 is 11 residues long. V lost 7 bases, J lost 3 bases, and 7 bases lay in between. CDR3 nucleotides: TGTGCCAGCACCCCAGGCTACGAGCAGTACTTC. Protein: CASTPGYEQYF.

CDR3 region: CSATTYNEQFF. The CDR3 bases are TGCAGTGCGACCACTTACAATGAGCAGTTCTTC. The chain has TRBV20-1 and TRBJ2-1; D gene ambiguous. There are 11 residues in the CDR3. The germline V gene encodes CDR1 DFQATT and CDR2 SNEGSKA (reference sequence). The V gene lost 6 bases and the J gene lost 4 bases, with 7 bases spanning the gap.

This clonotype was counted a few times. The rearrangement uses TRBV20-1 and TRBJ2-2; 9 nucleotides align to TRBD1. Germline CDR1 is DFQATT and CDR2 is SNEGSKA (reference sequence). The CDR3 spans 15 residues. V shed 3 bases, J shed 1 base, and the junction held 3 bases outside the gene matches. As DNA, the CDR3 is TGCAGTGCTAGTGGGGACAGGGAGAACACCGGGGAGCTGTTTTTT. This gives the protein CSASGDRENTGELFF.

This clonotype showed up just once. A clone one base away is much larger, so this may be a read error. CDR3 coding DNA: TGTGCCAGCAGTATACCCGGGGACATTAAACCTCGCTCCTACGAGCAGTACTTC. Protein product: CASSIPGDIKPRSYEQYF. This chain links TRBV28 with TRBJ2-7, with D perhaps matching TRBD1 (6 bases). CDR3 length: 18 residues. V was shortened by 5 bases and J by 0 bases, with 23 bases between the two germline ends. Per germline, CDR1 MDHEN and CDR2 SYDVKM.

The V and J genes are TRBV4-2 and TRBJ2-4; 10 bases are shared with TRBD2. The DNA matches TRBJ2-1 better at its end, which makes the J call doubtful. CDR3 size: 15 residues. The V gene's germline CDR1 is LGHNA and CDR2 YNFKEQ. The CDR3 nucleotides are TGTGCCAGCAGCCGCTCTAGCGGGAGTTTCGATGAGCAGTTCTTC. It codes for CASSRSSGSFDEQFF.

Only a few counts were recorded for this clonotype. The V gene is TRBV5-1, the J gene TRBJ2-7, with TRBD1 matching 8 bases. The germline V gene has CDR1 SGHRS and CDR2 YFSETQ. Trimming removed 4 bases from V and 3 bases from J; junction bases left unmatched: 9. This CDR3 has 15 amino acids. The CDR3, as DNA: TGCGCCAGCAGCAAGACCGGGACAGGTATCTACGAGCAGTACTTC. It is translated as CASSKTGTGIYEQYF.

This clonotype was seen at least ten times. This chain connects TRBV24-1 to TRBJ1-1; no definite D call. Germline-derived CDR1 and CDR2 are KGHDR and SFDVKD. CDR3 length: 15 residues. The germline V and J ends were trimmed by 4 bases and 3 bases, with 14 bases remaining between them. The CDR3 reads CATSESGKSDTEAFF. The CDR3 DNA reads as TGTGCCACCAGTGAATCAGGTAAATCGGACACTGAAGCTTTCTTT.